This TCR beta chain was profiled in a study of blood T cell repertoires in COVID-19. V shed 5 bases and J shed 6 bases, with 14 bases lying between them. This CDR3 region has 14 residues. Germline V gives CDR1 SGHVS, CDR2 FQNEAQ. This table comes from immunoSEQ multiplex PCR, and its TCRdb copy is limited to in-frame clones, with some not included. The table lists 220,000 or so clones, approximately 80% of them singletons. The sequence came from a woman in her sixties or seventies who had recovered from COVID-19. The rearrangement joins TRBV7-8 to TRBJ1-5; D is uncertain. The material sequenced was PBMCs or T cells enriched from blood (not recorded which). CDR3 amino acids: CASSERETSQPQHF. CDR3 nucleotide sequence: TGTGCCAGCAGCGAGAGGGAAACGAGTCAGCCCCAGCATTTT.